The sequence of this TCR beta chain was determined in a study of blood T cell repertoires in COVID-19. The protocol was immunoSEQ multiplex PCR, while the TCRdb copy is restricted to in-frame clones and leaves out a portion. The top ten hold 1% to 1.3% of the sample, which has approximately 450,000 clones, around 87% seen once. CDR3 length: 13 amino acids. Germline-derived CDR1 and CDR2 are SGHVS and FNYEAQ. The trim removed 5 bases at V and 6 bases at J, leaving 1 base unmatched. The study recruited people aged roughly 18 to 95 years across under 25 US areas. The chain is built from TRBV7-6 and TRBJ2-2, with 9 bases lining up with TRBD1. The clonotype comes from a man aged 25 to 40 who had recovered from COVID-19. The source material was PBMCs or T cells enriched from blood (not recorded which). CDR3 amino acids: CASSRDRAGELFF. DNA of the CDR3: TGTGCCAGCAGCCGGGACAGGGCCGGGGAGCTGTTTTTT.